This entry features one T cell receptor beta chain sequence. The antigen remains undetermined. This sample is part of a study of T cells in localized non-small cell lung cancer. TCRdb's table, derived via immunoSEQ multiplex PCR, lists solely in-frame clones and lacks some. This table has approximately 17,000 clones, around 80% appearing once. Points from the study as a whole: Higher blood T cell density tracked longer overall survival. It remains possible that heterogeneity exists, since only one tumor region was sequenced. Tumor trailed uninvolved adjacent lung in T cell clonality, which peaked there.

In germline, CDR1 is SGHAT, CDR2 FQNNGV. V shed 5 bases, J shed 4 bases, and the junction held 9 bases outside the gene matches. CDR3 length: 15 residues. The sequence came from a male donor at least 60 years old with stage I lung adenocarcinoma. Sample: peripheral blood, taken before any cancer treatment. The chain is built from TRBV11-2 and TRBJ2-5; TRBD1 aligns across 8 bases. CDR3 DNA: TGTGCCAGCAGCGCCGACGACGACAGGGGAGAGACCCAGTACTTC. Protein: CASSADDDRGETQYF.